The present TCR beta chain was sequenced within a study of T-cell memory formation after mild COVID-19. General study findings and limits: The pre-infection memory compartment contained some responding clones, suggesting cross-reactive memory joined. Whether day 37 second-wave clones are SARS-CoV-2-specific was not confirmed.

TCRdb analysed the 5' RACE reads with MiXCR anew, one entry per CDR3 protein. This sample carries tens of thousands of distinct CDR3 sequences, approximately 6.8% of them seen once, and the ten largest clones take less than 1.5%. This clonotype came up a few times. Its antigen is still unknown. The CDR3 extends over 14 amino acids. Trimming took 2 bases from V and 4 from J, leaving 11 bases between them. Germline V gene data show CDR1 as SGHTA and CDR2 as FQGNSA. The TCR sequence derives from a man younger than 35 who had mild COVID-19 (a few samples of this study predate the infection). Cell type and time point are not known. The sequencing sample was made of PBMCs or a T cell subset sorted from them (not recorded which). The V call is TRBV7-2, the J call TRBJ1-1; a possible D gene is TRBD1 (5 bases). CDR3 DNA sequence: TGTGCCAGCAGCTTAACCCGGGGGGGCACTGAAGCTTTCTTT. As protein: CASSLTRGGTEAFF.